This is a list of T cell receptor beta chains from one sample in a study of blood T cell repertoires in COVID-19. Profiling relied on immunoSEQ multiplex PCR, and the TCRdb table lists in-frame clones only, not all of them. The table lists 65,000 to 85,000 clones, 60% to 75% of them singletons. The material sequenced was peripheral blood. Source of these receptors: a man aged 50 or older with active or convalescent COVID-19. Each CDR3 is given without its conserved first and last residue.

j_call v_call cdr3_aa
TRBJ2-7 TRBV19 ASSSLESGWQY
TRBJ1-2 TRBV12-5 ASGSGVYANYGYT
TRBJ2-2 TRBV24-1 ATSGEANTGELF
TRBJ1-1 TRBV7-3 ARYGGNTEAF
TRBJ2-3 TRBV24-1 ATSDSSGGAVDTQY
TRBJ2-7 TRBV19 ASSPSTGAFYEQY
TRBJ2-2 TRBV7-3 ASSSTRPPSGGELF
TRBJ2-3 TRBV7-2 ASSLNGGNGDTQY
TRBJ1-5 TRBV2 ASSEGRAGNQPQH
TRBJ2-7 TRBV7-7 ASSSGQGAMYEQY
TRBJ1-5 TRBV6-4 ASSAGSNQPQH
TRBJ2-7 TRBV10-2 ASSPSGVRNEQY
TRBJ2-1 TRBV7-3 ASSPSGQGSKEQF
TRBJ2-6 TRBV6-5 ASNRGANVLT
TRBJ1-1 TRBV27 ASRSPLGGRQRNTEAF
TRBJ2-5 TRBV19 ASSIASGGTQY
TRBJ2-1 TRBV10-1 ASSVTDEQF
TRBJ2-7 TRBV13 ASSFSTGGREQY
TRBJ2-5 TRBV7-8 ASSSTRVQETQY
TRBJ2-3 TRBV6-2/TRBV6-3 ASSPPPGLRGSDTQY
TRBJ2-7 TRBV5-1 ASRLTRDRSYEQY
TRBJ1-1 TRBV6-5 ASSSSPGNTEAF
TRBJ2-3 TRBV11-2 ASSPEVADTQY
TRBJ2-3 TRBV7-6 ASSSPTSGGSDTQY
TRBJ2-7 TRBV7-2 ASSLGQGVYYEQY
TRBJ1-1 TRBV6-1 ASSEADRGAF
TRBJ2-1 TRBV3-1/TRBV3-2 ASSQDRTSPLYNEQF
TRBJ1-2 TRBV5-1 ASSLTPTGGDYGYT
TRBJ2-1 TRBV29-1 SAGLAGAKEGQF
TRBJ2-2 TRBV7-2 ASSLNRRGSGELF
TRBJ2-2 TRBV3-1/TRBV3-2 ASSQDMRTGGGELF
TRBJ2-3 TRBV6-5 ASTPQYSNTDTQY
TRBJ2-7 TRBV4-2 ASSQDSGSYEQY
TRBJ2-1 TRBV6-1 ASSDRRSSYNEQF
TRBJ1-3 TRBV5-4 ASSLGTGAGNTIY
TRBJ1-6 TRBV30 AWSSGTGRTPLH
TRBJ1-2 TRBV29-1 SVEGDRENYGYT
TRBJ2-3 TRBV6-5 ASRAGGASDTQY
TRBJ2-1 TRBV6-5 ASRGSYNEQF
TRBJ1-1 TRBV11-2 ASSSQGLSTEAF
TRBJ2-3 TRBV19 ASSMVRSTDTQY
TRBJ2-2 TRBV10-2 ASSESGTGRGGGELF
TRBJ2-7 TRBV14 ASSLGAHEQY
TRBJ2-5 TRBV4-1 ASSRMPGQQETQY
TRBJ2-5 TRBV5-1 ASRASGGYQETQY
TRBJ1-1 TRBV29-1 SAPRGGAGTEAF
TRBJ1-4 TRBV6-5 ASSYGQGGVEKLF
TRBJ2-7 TRBV3-1/TRBV3-2 ASSLGYLYEQY
TRBJ2-5 TRBV6-2/TRBV6-3 ASSYSTIQETQY
TRBJ2-1 TRBV24-1 ATSATGTSGGPYNEQF
TRBJ2-7 TRBV2 ASRRGPYEQY
TRBJ1-4 TRBV3-1/TRBV3-2 ASSQDDGEKLF
TRBJ1-3 TRBV9 ASSSGTGASGNTIY
TRBJ2-7 TRBV5-1 AKWGGGPSYEQY
TRBJ1-1 TRBV10-3 AISRDRGLTGTEAF
TRBJ2-7 TRBV30 ALNRGSGHYEQY
TRBJ2-7 TRBV6-2/TRBV6-3 ASSLSYYEQY
TRBJ1-2 TRBV29-1 SVGSGNYGYT
TRBJ1-2 TRBV5-1 ASSLALTTGNVGYT
TRBJ1-2 TRBV14 ASSQEYYYGYT